What follows is one T cell receptor (beta chain) and its context. The germline V gene encodes CDR1 MNHEY and CDR2 SVGAGI. The CDR3 contains 12 residues. Trimming pared 10 bases from V and 9 bases from J, leaving 17 bases between. The data belong to a study of CD8 T cells in Susac syndrome. Random hexamers served to reverse transcribe roughly 0.45 to 1 ug RNA. TCRdb passed the immunoSEQ multiplex PCR reads through MiXCR, listing each CDR3 protein once. The sample lists roughly 200,000 distinct CDR3 sequences, 95% occurring once. The sequencing sample was made of CD4+ T cells from PBMCs. V and J are TRBV6-5 and TRBJ2-3; D remains unclear. The sequence came from a human donor with multiple sclerosis. The CDR3 region is CATTAGPQTQYF. For the CDR3, the DNA is TGTGCCACCACGGCCGGCCCACAAACGCAGTATTTT.